These 23 T cell receptor beta chains originate from one sample sequenced in a study of cytomegalovirus exposure and HLA in healthy donors. PCR amplification relied on 60 Vbeta primers (plus 13 Jbeta primers). Profiled with immunoSEQ multiplex PCR; TCRdb holds only in-frame clones, not every one. The table records around 130,000 clones, about 78% of them present only once. Material: PBMCs. Every receptor here comes from a human donor in good health.

As for this clone: The same CDR3 also results from other DNA sequences found in this sample. The chain joins TRBV7-3 to TRBJ2-2; a possible D gene is TRBD1 (6 bases). The CDR3 consists of 14 residues. Looked up from germline, CDR1 is SGHTA and CDR2 is FQGTGA. Between the trimmed V and J ends, which lost 3 bases and 6 bases, there was a span of 11 bases. The DNA of the CDR3 is TGTGCCAGCAGCTTGGCAGGGGTGGCCGGGGAGCTGTTTTTT. Translated: CASSLAGVAGELFF.

In its sample, this clone was seen a few times. This chain joins TRBV27 and TRBJ2-7, with D possibly matching TRBD1 (5 bases). The V gene lost 0 bases and the J gene lost 1 base, with 10 bases spanning the gap. CDR1 is MNHEY and CDR2 is SMNVEV in the germline V gene (reference sequence). The CDR3 is 15 amino acids. The CDR3 sequence: CASSLSTTVSYEQYF. The CDR3 DNA reads as TGTGCCAGCAGTTTATCGACGACAGTTTCCTACGAGCAGTACTTC.

The CDR3: CASGNQAGVVTEAFF. The CDR3 bases are TGCGCCAGCGGCAATCAGGCAGGGGTCGTCACTGAAGCTTTCTTT. The V gene is TRBV5-1, the J gene TRBJ1-1, with a tentative D call TRBD1 (6 bases). The CDR3 loop spans 15 amino acids. Per germline, CDR1 SGHRS and CDR2 YFSETQ. The ends were cut back, 7 bases at V and 4 bases at J, with 20 bases in the middle.

The genes are TRBV30 and TRBJ1-1, with D possibly matching TRBD1 (5 bases). The germline V gene encodes CDR1 GTSNPN and CDR2 SVGIG (reference sequence). Trimming stripped 4 bases from V and 6 bases from J, with 36 bases between. The CDR3 consists of 20 residues. The CDR3 sequence is CAWIDLTGARRISPVPEAFF. The DNA for the CDR3 is TGTGCCTGGATTGACCTAACTGGGGCGAGGAGAATTAGTCCGGTCCCTGAAGCTTTCTTT.

The chain carries TRBV5-6 and TRBJ2-2; TRBD1 is a possible D gene (6 bases). The germline V gene has CDR1 SGHDT and CDR2 YYEEEE. CDR3 size: 14 residues. Trimming shortened V by 3 bases and J by 7 bases, and 13 bases separated the two germline ends. CDR3 DNA: TGTGCCAGCAGCTCCCTGGACAGAAACGGGGAGCTGTTTTTT. As protein: CASSSLDRNGELFF.

This clone was counted a few times. The V gene is TRBV11-2, the J gene TRBJ2-7; 8 nucleotides line up with TRBD2. V lost 1 base and J lost 2; bases outside the gene matches: 7. Germline V gene lookup returns CDR1 SGHAT and CDR2 FQNNGV. The CDR3 has 16 amino acids. CDR3 loop: CASSLGSAGGAYEQYF. CDR3 sequence (DNA): TGTGCCAGCAGCTTAGGATCCGCGGGAGGCGCCTACGAGCAGTACTTC.

V is TRBV30 and J is TRBJ1-5; TRBD1 matches 11 bases. In germline, CDR1 is GTSNPN, CDR2 SVGIG (reference sequence). The CDR3 totals 15 residues. V shed 3 bases and J 9 bases; nucleotides not matched to a gene: 10. CDR3 nucleotide sequence: TGTGCCTGGAGGGCTGGACAGGGGGCGGGTCGGCCCCAGCATTTT. This sequence encodes CAWRAGQGAGRPQHF.

The rearrangement links TRBV7-2 to TRBJ2-5; D perhaps matches TRBD2 (6 bases). The J call may be mistaken, given a closer DNA end match to TRBJ2-7. This CDR3 has 14 residues. Per germline, CDR1 SGHTA and CDR2 FQGNSA. CDR3 sequence reads: CASSQAGRGDEQYF. The CDR3 bases are TGTGCCAGCAGCCAGGCGGGAAGGGGCGACGAGCAGTACTTC.

V gene TRBV5-1 combines with J gene TRBJ2-7; D is perhaps TRBD2 (5 bases). Looked up from germline, CDR1 is SGHRS and CDR2 is YFSETQ. This CDR3 region has 16 residues. Trimming pared 1 base from V and 2 bases from J, leaving 16 bases between. The CDR3 reads CASSLLQMTTPYEQYF. CDR3 nucleotides: TGCGCCAGCAGCTTGCTACAGATGACTACCCCCTACGAGCAGTACTTC. Full variable domain (rest looked up from reference TRBV5-1 and TRBJ2-7): KAGVTQTPRYLIKTRGQQVTLSCSPISGHRSVSWYQQTPGQGLQFLFEYFSETQRNKGNFPGRFSGRQFSNSRSEMNVSTLELGDSALYLCASSLLQMTTPYEQYFGPGTRLTVT.

The chain recombines TRBV28 with TRBJ2-3; maybe TRBD1 (5 bases). The CDR3 has 13 residues. Trimming cost V 10 bases and J 2 bases, with 13 bases left between them. Germline lookup yields CDR1 MDHEN and CDR2 SYDVKM. CDR3 sequence (DNA): TGTGCCACAGGGATTCGTGACACAGATACGCAGTATTTT. Its translation is CATGIRDTDTQYF.

The chain recombines TRBV15 with TRBJ2-7, with 8 bases that match TRBD2. The J segment lost 6 bases and the V segment lost 0 bases, leaving 4 bases of the junction unmatched. The CDR3 runs 14 residues. Germline CDR1 is LNHNV and CDR2 is YYDKDF (reference sequence). The CDR3 nucleotides read TGTGCCACCAGCAGAGAAGGGACTAGGAGCGAGCAGTACTTC. Its protein product is CATSREGTRSEQYF.

This sequence joins TRBV20-1 and TRBJ1-2; D perhaps matches TRBD1 (5 bases). Trimming pared 1 base from V and 6 bases from J, leaving 6 bases between. CDR1 is DFQATT and CDR2 is SNEGSKA in the germline V gene (reference sequence). The CDR3 covers 11 residues. Here the CDR3 DNA reads TGCAGTGCTAGAGCGGGGGATGGCTACACCTTC. Protein sequence: CSARAGDGYTF.

The chain uses TRBV7-6 and TRBJ1-2; 8 nucleotides align to TRBD1. V dropped 4 bases and J dropped 3; count of bases not matched to a gene: 10. The CDR3 consists of 16 residues. Looked up from germline, CDR1 is SGHVS and CDR2 is FNYEAQ. CDR3 sequence: CASSSNIQGAHYGYTF. The CDR3 region has the DNA TGTGCCAGCAGCTCTAACATCCAGGGGGCTCACTATGGCTACACCTTC.

The chain carries TRBV18 and TRBJ2-5, with D unclear. V was shortened by 6 bases and J by 4 bases, with 18 bases between the two germline ends. Germline V gene sequence: CDR1 KGHSH, CDR2 LQKENI. CDR3 size: 15 residues. CDR3 nucleotides: TGTGCCAGCTCCAAAACGCCCCTAGGTCCAGAGACCCAGTACTTC. Amino acid sequence: CASSKTPLGPETQYF. Full variable domain (remainder filled in from reference TRBV18 and TRBJ2-5): NAGVMQNPRHLVRRRGQEARLRCSPMKGHSHVYWYRQLPEEGLKFMVYLQKENIIDESGMPKERFSAEFPKEGPSILRIQQVVRGDSAAYFCASSKTPLGPETQYFGPGTRLLVL.

V gene TRBV9 combines with J gene TRBJ2-7; D not certain. Per germline, CDR1 SGDLS and CDR2 YYNGEE. The CDR3 consists of 14 residues. Deletions cut 0 bases from V and 3 bases from J, with 10 bases between. CDR3 in amino acids: CASSVGPNLYEQYF. The CDR3 DNA sequence: TGTGCCAGCAGCGTAGGGCCAAACCTCTACGAGCAGTACTTC. The complete variable domain, with remaining parts taken from reference TRBV9 and TRBJ2-7, reads DSGVTQTPKHLITATGQRVTLRCSPRSGDLSVYWYQQSLDQGLQFLIQYYNGEERAKGNILERFSAQQFPDLHSELNLSSLELGDSALYFCASSVGPNLYEQYFGPGTRLTVT.

The chain is built from TRBV10-3 and TRBJ1-2, with TRBD1 matching 9 bases. The V gene's germline CDR1 is ENHRY and CDR2 SYGVKD. This CDR3 comprises 14 residues. The ends lost 5 bases at V and 6 bases at J; junction bases unmatched: 7. This CDR3 reads CAISPGTGSDGYTF. In nucleotides, the CDR3 is TGTGCCATCAGTCCCGGGACAGGGTCTGATGGCTACACCTTC.

This sequence joins TRBV13 and TRBJ1-2, with 7 positions matching TRBD1. The CDR3 contains 14 residues. From germline, CDR1 is PRHDT and CDR2 FYEKMQ (reference sequence). V lost 1 base, J lost 11 bases, and 10 bases stayed unmatched. The CDR3 nucleotides are TGTGCCAGCAGCTTAGAGAACAGGGGTATGGGGTACACCTTC. It is translated as CASSLENRGMGYTF.

The chain employs TRBV6-5 and TRBJ2-5; possibly TRBD1 for D (5 bases). This CDR3 comprises 13 residues. Germline V gives CDR1 MNHEY, CDR2 SVGAGI. V lost 5 bases to trimming and J lost 5 bases, with 12 bases between them. CDR3 sequence (DNA): TGTGCCAGCAGTACCAAGGGGCGTGAGACCCAGTACTTC. The encoded protein is CASSTKGRETQYF.

This chain links TRBV2 with TRBJ2-5; a weak D match, TRBD2 (6 bases). Per germline, CDR1 SNHLY and CDR2 FYNNEI. V was shortened by 3 bases and J by 5 bases, with 13 bases between the two germline ends. This CDR3 region has 14 residues. The CDR3 DNA sequence: TGTGCCAGCAGTGACGGGAGATCTTCCGAGACCCAGTACTTC. It encodes CASSDGRSSETQYF.

The chain joins TRBV5-6 to TRBJ2-3; possibly TRBD2 for D (6 bases). The CDR3 covers 15 residues. V lost 0 bases to trimming and J lost 2 bases, with 10 bases between them. CDR1 SGHDT and CDR2 YYEEEE come from the germline V gene. CDR3 nucleotides: TGTGCCAGCAGCTTGGCTAGCGAGTTCACAGATACGCAGTATTTT. Protein sequence: CASSLASEFTDTQYF.

This clone appeared a few times. One end of the junction varies from germline; a read error may be responsible. The chain couples TRBV7-9 to TRBJ1-6, with D possibly being TRBD1 (6 bases). Germline CDR1 and CDR2: SEHNR and FQNEAQ (reference sequence). The CDR3 consists of 15 residues. CDR3 residues: CSSSPQGTPNSPLHF. In nucleotides, the CDR3 is TGTTCCAGCAGCCCCCAGGGGACACCCAATTCACCCCTCCACTTT.

This rearrangement joins TRBV9 to TRBJ2-7; D call uncertain. Trimming took off 0 bases at V and 2 bases at J, with 9 bases between the two ends. Germline CDR1 reads SGDLS; CDR2 reads YYNGEE. The CDR3 contains 14 residues. CDR3 amino acids: CASSVATTAYEQYF. In DNA form, the CDR3 reads TGTGCCAGCAGCGTAGCCACCACGGCCTACGAGCAGTACTTC. Variable domain in full (rest from reference TRBV9 and TRBJ2-7): DSGVTQTPKHLITATGQRVTLRCSPRSGDLSVYWYQQSLDQGLQFLIQYYNGEERAKGNILERFSAQQFPDLHSELNLSSLELGDSALYFCASSVATTAYEQYFGPGTRLTVT.

The chain carries TRBV29-1 and TRBJ2-7; TRBD1 agrees at 7 bases. The ends lost 5 bases at V and 3 bases at J; junction bases unmatched: 4. This CDR3 is 12 amino acids long. Germline V CDR1 and CDR2: SQVTM, ANQGSEA. The DNA for the CDR3 is TGCAGCGTTAGGGACAGCCTCTACGAGCAGTACTTC. Residues: CSVRDSLYEQYF.